Listed below are T cell receptor beta chains from one sample, sequenced in a study of blood T cell repertoires in COVID-19. Profiled with immunoSEQ multiplex PCR; TCRdb holds only in-frame clones, not every one. The sample records 40,000 to 50,000 clones, about 89% being singletons. The specimen was peripheral blood. The source is a woman of 80 years or more with COVID-19, enrolled during active disease. CDR3s include the opening cysteine and the closing phenylalanine or tryptophan. Fields, in order: clone size, J gene, V gene, D gene, CDR3 DNA, CDR3 protein. The D gene is left open where the match is weak. Part of the rows lack a size; the others show once, few, many or a class for expanded clones.

clone_size: NA
j_call: TRBJ2-1
v_call: TRBV15
d_call: TRBD2
cdr3_nt: TGTGCCACCAGCAGAGATCGCCCAGCGGGAGGGCAAGGGTCCTACAATGAGCAGTTCTTC
cdr3_aa: CATSRDRPAGGQGSYNEQFF

clone_size: NA
j_call: TRBJ2-5
v_call: TRBV29-1
d_call: NA
cdr3_nt: TGCAGCGCTGGGGGCAGCCAAGAGACCCAGTACTTC
cdr3_aa: CSAGGSQETQYF

clone_size: NA
j_call: TRBJ2-7
v_call: TRBV12-3/TRBV12-4
d_call: NA
cdr3_nt: TGTGCCAGCAGCATACACCAGGGCTACGAGCAGTACTTC
cdr3_aa: CASSIHQGYEQYF

clone_size: once
j_call: TRBJ2-6
v_call: TRBV19
d_call: NA
cdr3_nt: TGTGCCAGTAGTGTTCAGGTGCCCTCTGGGGCCAACGTCCTGACTTTC
cdr3_aa: CASSVQVPSGANVLTF

clone_size: few
j_call: TRBJ2-7
v_call: TRBV10-2
d_call: TRBD1
cdr3_nt: TGCGCCAGCAGATACGGGACAGGGGTCCACGAGCAGTACTTC
cdr3_aa: CASRYGTGVHEQYF

clone_size: few
j_call: TRBJ1-5
v_call: TRBV7-2
d_call: TRBD1
cdr3_nt: TGTGCCAGCAGCCCAGGTGGCACAGGGGGATATCAGCCCCAGCATTTT
cdr3_aa: CASSPGGTGGYQPQHF

clone_size: NA
j_call: TRBJ1-4
v_call: TRBV7-9
d_call: NA
cdr3_nt: TGTGCCAGCAGCCTTGACGGGAAAGTTAATGAAAAACTGTTTTTT
cdr3_aa: CASSLDGKVNEKLFF

clone_size: once
j_call: TRBJ1-5
v_call: TRBV6-5
d_call: NA
cdr3_nt: TGTGCCAGCAGTTACTTAGGCGGTCAGCCCCAGCATTTT
cdr3_aa: CASSYLGGQPQHF

clone_size: NA
j_call: TRBJ2-1
v_call: TRBV7-9
d_call: TRBD1
cdr3_nt: TGTGCCAGCAGCTCCCGGACCCACCGAGGACAGGGCGGTGAGCAGTTCTTC
cdr3_aa: CASSSRTHRGQGGEQFF

clone_size: NA
j_call: TRBJ2-7
v_call: TRBV4-1
d_call: NA
cdr3_nt: TGCGCCAGCAGCCAAGATGGAACGTTGGCAAATTGGGCCCTCTACGAGCAGTACTTC
cdr3_aa: CASSQDGTLANWALYEQYF

clone_size: NA
j_call: TRBJ2-7
v_call: TRBV7-2
d_call: NA
cdr3_nt: TGTGCCAGCAGCTCACAGGGTCTAAACCTCGAGCAGTACTTC
cdr3_aa: CASSSQGLNLEQYF

clone_size: NA
j_call: TRBJ2-7
v_call: TRBV10-3
d_call: NA
cdr3_nt: TGTGCCATCAGGGCGGACAGCTCCTACGAGCAGTACTTC
cdr3_aa: CAIRADSSYEQYF

clone_size: NA
j_call: TRBJ2-1
v_call: TRBV7-9
d_call: TRBD1
cdr3_nt: TGTGCCAGCAACGCCCGGACAGGGGGCAATGAGCAGTTCTTC
cdr3_aa: CASNARTGGNEQFF

clone_size: NA
j_call: TRBJ2-3
v_call: TRBV3-1/TRBV3-2
d_call: TRBD1
cdr3_nt: TGTGCCAGCAGCCCCGGGACAGGGGGCTTGGATACGCAGTATTTT
cdr3_aa: CASSPGTGGLDTQYF

clone_size: once
j_call: TRBJ2-7
v_call: TRBV7-8
d_call: TRBD1
cdr3_nt: TGTGCCAGCAGCTCATATACAGGGACAGGGGGAATGCAGTACTTC
cdr3_aa: CASSSYTGTGGMQYF

clone_size: NA
j_call: TRBJ2-3
v_call: TRBV4-1
d_call: TRBD2
cdr3_nt: TGCGCCAGCAGCCAGAGCGGGGGGGCGACAGATACGCAGTATTTT
cdr3_aa: CASSQSGGATDTQYF

clone_size: NA
j_call: TRBJ2-7
v_call: TRBV11-3
d_call: TRBD2
cdr3_nt: TGTGCCAGCAGCTTACGAAGTAGCGGGAGCCCCTACGAGCAGTACTTC
cdr3_aa: CASSLRSSGSPYEQYF

clone_size: NA
j_call: TRBJ1-1
v_call: TRBV11-2
d_call: TRBD1
cdr3_nt: TGTGCCAGCAGCTCTCTCGACAGGGGGGAAGCTTTCTTT
cdr3_aa: CASSSLDRGEAFF

clone_size: NA
j_call: TRBJ2-7
v_call: TRBV7-9
d_call: NA
cdr3_nt: TGTGCCAGCAGCTTAACGGGAATTGGAGAGGACGAGCAGTACTTC
cdr3_aa: CASSLTGIGEDEQYF

clone_size: NA
j_call: TRBJ2-2
v_call: TRBV19
d_call: NA
cdr3_nt: TGTGCCAGTAGTATAGCCAATAGAGGGGGGGGCTTCGGGGAGCTGTTTTTT
cdr3_aa: CASSIANRGGGFGELFF

clone_size: NA
j_call: TRBJ2-7
v_call: TRBV4-1
d_call: TRBD1
cdr3_nt: TGCGCCAGCAGCCACTGGGACCGACAGGGGATATGGACCTACGAGCAGTACTTC
cdr3_aa: CASSHWDRQGIWTYEQYF

clone_size: NA
j_call: TRBJ2-2
v_call: TRBV14
d_call: NA
cdr3_nt: TGTGCCAGCAGCCCACAGGGCTCCGGGGAGCTGTTTTTT
cdr3_aa: CASSPQGSGELFF

clone_size: once
j_call: TRBJ2-1
v_call: TRBV5-5
d_call: TRBD2
cdr3_nt: TGTGCCAGCAGCTTGGGACTAGCGGAAACGGGGTCCTACAATGAGCAGTTCTTC
cdr3_aa: CASSLGLAETGSYNEQFF

clone_size: NA
j_call: TRBJ2-3
v_call: TRBV7-2
d_call: TRBD2
cdr3_nt: TGTGCCAGCAGCCAAGGGACTAGCGGGAGAGGGGTTACAGATACGCAGTATTTT
cdr3_aa: CASSQGTSGRGVTDTQYF

clone_size: NA
j_call: TRBJ1-5
v_call: TRBV30
d_call: TRBD1
cdr3_nt: TGTGCCTGGGGAGGACAGGGAGGTCAGCCCCAGCATTTT
cdr3_aa: CAWGGQGGQPQHF

clone_size: NA
j_call: TRBJ2-3
v_call: TRBV11-2
d_call: TRBD1
cdr3_nt: TGTGCCACCGGACAGGGGCTCACAGATACGCAGTATTTT
cdr3_aa: CATGQGLTDTQYF

clone_size: NA
j_call: TRBJ1-4
v_call: TRBV18
d_call: NA
cdr3_nt: TGTGCCAGCTCACCACAGCTAGGGGTTAATGAAAAACTGTTTTTT
cdr3_aa: CASSPQLGVNEKLFF

clone_size: once
j_call: TRBJ2-7
v_call: TRBV28
d_call: TRBD2
cdr3_nt: TGTGCCAGCTCAAATTGGGGGGGGTCGTCCTACGAGCAGTACTTC
cdr3_aa: CASSNWGGSSYEQYF

clone_size: once
j_call: TRBJ2-2
v_call: TRBV21-1
d_call: NA
cdr3_nt: TGTGCCAGCAGCAAAGATCCGGGACAGGGTGGCGCCGGGGAGCTGTTTTTT
cdr3_aa: CASSKDPGQGGAGELFF

clone_size: NA
j_call: TRBJ2-5
v_call: TRBV3-1/TRBV3-2
d_call: TRBD1
cdr3_nt: TGTGCCAGCAGCCAGCGACAGGGGGAGGGGGAGACCCAGTACTTC
cdr3_aa: CASSQRQGEGETQYF

clone_size: NA
j_call: TRBJ2-7
v_call: TRBV11-3
d_call: NA
cdr3_nt: TGTGCCAGCAGCTTAGGAGCGGCCTACGAGCAGTACTTC
cdr3_aa: CASSLGAAYEQYF

clone_size: NA
j_call: TRBJ1-1
v_call: TRBV3-1/TRBV3-2
d_call: TRBD1
cdr3_nt: TGTGCCAGCAGCCGCAGACAGGGGGTTACTGAAGCTTTCTTT
cdr3_aa: CASSRRQGVTEAFF

clone_size: NA
j_call: TRBJ1-5
v_call: TRBV19
d_call: NA
cdr3_nt: TGTGCCAGTAGCTCCCCCGGGGATAGCAATCAGCCCCAGCATTTT
cdr3_aa: CASSSPGDSNQPQHF

clone_size: NA
j_call: TRBJ2-5
v_call: TRBV7-2
d_call: NA
cdr3_nt: TGTGCCAGCAGCTTCTCGCTACCGGGCGCGGGAGAGACCCAGTACTTC
cdr3_aa: CASSFSLPGAGETQYF

clone_size: few
j_call: TRBJ1-1
v_call: TRBV5-1
d_call: TRBD1
cdr3_nt: TGCGCCAGCAGCCGTGATCCTGGGACAGGGGGTAGCGCAGCTTTCTTT
cdr3_aa: CASSRDPGTGGSAAFF

clone_size: NA
j_call: TRBJ1-1
v_call: TRBV5-1
d_call: NA
cdr3_nt: TGCGCCAGCAGCGGTGGGGGCGGGAACACTGAAGCTTTCTTT
cdr3_aa: CASSGGGGNTEAFF

clone_size: NA
j_call: TRBJ1-4
v_call: TRBV7-9
d_call: TRBD1
cdr3_nt: TGTGCCAGCAGGACGGGACAGAAGGCGGAAAAACTGTTTTTT
cdr3_aa: CASRTGQKAEKLFF

clone_size: NA
j_call: TRBJ1-2
v_call: TRBV6-5
d_call: NA
cdr3_nt: TGTGCCACCCGCCGGGGAGGCTATGGCTACACCTTC
cdr3_aa: CATRRGGYGYTF

clone_size: NA
j_call: TRBJ1-1
v_call: TRBV7-9
d_call: NA
cdr3_nt: TGTGCCAGCAGCTTGATGGGCAGGGCTGAAGCTTTCTTT
cdr3_aa: CASSLMGRAEAFF

clone_size: NA
j_call: TRBJ1-4
v_call: TRBV7-2
d_call: NA
cdr3_nt: TGTGCCAGCAGCTTCAAGACAGCAACTAATGAAAAACTGTTTTTT
cdr3_aa: CASSFKTATNEKLFF

clone_size: NA
j_call: TRBJ2-1
v_call: TRBV6-6
d_call: NA
cdr3_nt: TGTGCCATTTCGACTAGCTCCTACAATGAGCAGTTCTTC
cdr3_aa: CAISTSSYNEQFF

clone_size: few
j_call: TRBJ2-7
v_call: TRBV6-5
d_call: TRBD1
cdr3_nt: TGTGCCAGCAGAACAGGGGCCGCCGACGAGCAGTACTTC
cdr3_aa: CASRTGAADEQYF

clone_size: NA
j_call: TRBJ2-3
v_call: TRBV5-1
d_call: NA
cdr3_nt: TGCGCCAGCAGCTTGACGCGGGAACGGGGTACGCAGTATTTT
cdr3_aa: CASSLTRERGTQYF

clone_size: NA
j_call: TRBJ1-4
v_call: TRBV6-6
d_call: NA
cdr3_nt: TGTGCCAGCACCCCGGGGGGGGGAGGTAGCGAAAAACTGTTTTTT
cdr3_aa: CASTPGGGGSEKLFF

clone_size: NA
j_call: TRBJ2-1
v_call: TRBV20-1
d_call: TRBD2
cdr3_nt: TGCAGTGCTAGTCCTAGCGGTTCCGGGATTTCCTACAATGAGCAGTTCTTC
cdr3_aa: CSASPSGSGISYNEQFF

clone_size: NA
j_call: TRBJ1-1
v_call: TRBV5-1
d_call: TRBD1
cdr3_nt: TGCGCCAGCAGCTTGCGGGACAGTAACACTGAAGCTTTCTTT
cdr3_aa: CASSLRDSNTEAFF

clone_size: once
j_call: TRBJ2-5
v_call: TRBV12-3/TRBV12-4
d_call: NA
cdr3_nt: TGTGCCAGCAGTCCGGTTAGGGGGACCCAGTACTTC
cdr3_aa: CASSPVRGTQYF

clone_size: NA
j_call: TRBJ2-3
v_call: TRBV12-3/TRBV12-4
d_call: NA
cdr3_nt: TGTGCCAGCAGTTTCGGCACAGATACGCAGTATTTT
cdr3_aa: CASSFGTDTQYF

clone_size: NA
j_call: TRBJ2-7
v_call: TRBV30
d_call: TRBD2
cdr3_nt: TGTGCCTGGAGTGTCCCGGGACTAGCGGGGGGGCGTGAGCAGTACTTC
cdr3_aa: CAWSVPGLAGGREQYF

clone_size: NA
j_call: TRBJ2-7
v_call: TRBV18
d_call: TRBD2
cdr3_nt: TGTGCCAGCTCAAGCGGACTAGCGGGTGCGGAGCAGTACTTC
cdr3_aa: CASSSGLAGAEQYF

clone_size: NA
j_call: TRBJ2-1
v_call: TRBV9
d_call: TRBD2
cdr3_nt: TGTGCCAGCAGCGTAGGACTAGCGGGGACGCTCTTGGAGCAGTTCTTC
cdr3_aa: CASSVGLAGTLLEQFF

clone_size: NA
j_call: TRBJ1-4
v_call: TRBV28
d_call: NA
cdr3_nt: TGTGCCAGCAGTCTGGGGGGGGTACGGGGTGAAAAACTGTTTTTT
cdr3_aa: CASSLGGVRGEKLFF

clone_size: NA
j_call: TRBJ2-1
v_call: TRBV23-1
d_call: TRBD1
cdr3_nt: TGCGCCAGCAGTCAAGACGGAGACAGGGGGCCCTACAATGAGCAGTTCTTC
cdr3_aa: CASSQDGDRGPYNEQFF

clone_size: NA
j_call: TRBJ1-2
v_call: TRBV2
d_call: TRBD1
cdr3_nt: TGTGCCAGCGACAGGGTGATCTCCTATGGCTACACCTTC
cdr3_aa: CASDRVISYGYTF

clone_size: NA
j_call: TRBJ2-3
v_call: TRBV5-4
d_call: NA
cdr3_nt: TGTGCCAGCAGCCTGATCGGACAGATAGATACGCAGTATTTT
cdr3_aa: CASSLIGQIDTQYF